This T cell receptor beta chain emerged from a study of siplizumab effects on memory and regulatory T cells. Study-wide results and caveats: Solely a minor proportion of alloreactive clones could be assigned to unstimulated subsets. Alloreactive sequences tracing back to unstimulated CD4+ memory cells fell significantly with siplizumab. Whether the proliferating Tregs (from siplizumab cultures) were suppressive was not confirmed. Memory cells seemed less diverse than naive T cells, which also seemed major contributors to the alloresponse.

Method: immunoSEQ multiplex PCR; TCRdb's copy keeps in-frame clones and lacks some. Of roughly 92,000 clones listed, nearly 95% are singletons. This CDR3 has 14 residues. V was cut by 6 bases and J by 1 base, with 10 bases left in between. Germline CDR1 is SNHLY and CDR2 is FYNNEI. In the case of this clone: Its antigen is not identified.

The V gene is TRBV2, the J gene TRBJ1-3; D not resolved. This receptor was taken from a human donor in good health. Sequenced input: non-Treg CD4+ T cells sorted from blood. CDR3 loop: CASRRSKSGNTIYF. The CDR3 DNA follows: TGTGCCAGCAGACGGTCGAAATCTGGAAACACCATATATTTT.